The 9 T cell receptor beta chains below come from one sample, sequenced in a study of T cell changes during pregnancy in multiple sclerosis. The data were produced by immunoSEQ multiplex PCR, yet TCRdb's version contains in-frame clones alone and is incomplete. Among some 21,000 clones, 80% to 95% were seen once, and the ten largest hold 0.68%. Sequencing used CD4+ T cells from peripheral blood mononuclear cells, obtained in the third trimester of pregnancy. The origin of the receptors is a female donor with multiple sclerosis, enrolled in a pregnancy study.

The chain carries TRBV2 and TRBJ1-4; possible D gene TRBD1, 6 bases. The V and J ends lost 3 bases and 7 bases respectively, with 12 bases between them. Per the germline V gene, CDR1 is SNHLY and CDR2 is FYNNEI. The CDR3 consists of 14 residues. The CDR3: CASSDNRDSEKLFF. The DNA of the CDR3 is TGTGCCAGCAGTGATAACAGGGATAGTGAAAAACTGTTTTTT.

The chain combines TRBV6-5 with TRBJ2-7; TRBD2 matches at 7 bases. CDR3 length: 14 residues. Germline V gives CDR1 MNHEY, CDR2 SVGAGI. Trimming removed 8 bases from V and 1 base from J; junction bases left unmatched: 8. The CDR3 loop is CASRSGASSYEQYF. The CDR3 nucleotides read TGTGCCAGCCGGAGCGGGGCCAGTTCCTACGAGCAGTACTTC.

There are a few counts of this clone. The gene calls are TRBV5-4 and TRBJ2-7; 7 bases map to TRBD1. The CDR3 is 15 residues long. Per the germline V gene, CDR1 is SGHNT and CDR2 is YYREEE (reference sequence). V trimming: 4 bases; J trimming: 2 bases; junction bases outside the gene matches: 9. CDR3 nucleotides: TGTGCCAGCAGCACAAAACAGGGGACAACCTACGAGCAGTACTTC. Its translation: CASSTKQGTTYEQYF.

In its sample, this clone was seen once. Relative to the germline gene, one junction end is altered; a read error may explain this. The chain combines TRBV6-5 with TRBJ1-1, with TRBD1 identical over 7 bases. Per germline, CDR1 MNHEY and CDR2 SVGAGI. The CDR3 extends over 13 amino acids. CDR3 sequence: CASSLQGNPEAFF. DNA for the CDR3: TGTGCCAGCAGTTTACAGGGGAACCCTGAAGCTTTCTTT.

The chain combines TRBV5-1 with TRBJ2-7; D uncertain. Germline loops: CDR1 SGHRS, CDR2 YFSETQ. V was clipped by 4 bases and J by 2 bases, with 19 bases between them. The CDR3 sequence is 16 residues long. Here the CDR3 reads CASSPSVSANPYEQYF. The CDR3 DNA follows: TGCGCCAGCAGCCCCTCGGTTTCTGCGAACCCCTACGAGCAGTACTTC.

This chain joins TRBV4-1 and TRBJ2-7, with 7 bases identical to TRBD1. Trimming removed 1 base from V and 0 bases from J; junction bases left unmatched: 6. Germline lookup yields CDR1 MGHRA and CDR2 YSYEKL. This CDR3 is 16 amino acids long. The CDR3 loop reads CASSQGGWDSSYEQYF. The DNA of the CDR3 is TGCGCCAGCAGCCAAGGAGGATGGGACAGCTCCTACGAGCAGTACTTC.

The chain links TRBV14 to TRBJ2-5, with 9 bases lining up with TRBD2. The V segment lost 5 bases and the J segment 5 bases; nucleotides outside the gene matches: 12. CDR3 length equals 16 residues. From germline, CDR1 is SGHDN and CDR2 FVKESK. The CDR3 coding sequence is TGTGCCAGCAGCGCGTCCGGGACTAGCCGGATCGAGACCCAGTACTTC. Translating it yields CASSASGTSRIETQYF.

The gene calls are TRBV7-3 and TRBJ2-1; TRBD2 agrees at 8 bases. This CDR3 is 16 amino acids long. V was clipped by 1 base and J by 3 bases; unmatched bases: 5. The germline CDR1 and CDR2 sequences are SGHTA and FQGTGA. The CDR3 protein is CASSLNARGGYNEQFF. The CDR3 DNA follows: TGTGCCAGCAGCTTAAACGCCCGGGGGGGCTACAATGAGCAGTTCTTC.

The chain couples TRBV7-2 to TRBJ1-2; no clear D. The CDR3 has 15 residues. CDR1 and CDR2 from the germline V gene are SGHTA and FQGNSA. V shed 1 base and J shed 6 bases, with 15 bases lying between them. The CDR3 DNA sequence: TGTGCCAGCAGCTTAGGCAGGATTCTTTCTGATGGCTACACCTTC. Residues: CASSLGRILSDGYTF.